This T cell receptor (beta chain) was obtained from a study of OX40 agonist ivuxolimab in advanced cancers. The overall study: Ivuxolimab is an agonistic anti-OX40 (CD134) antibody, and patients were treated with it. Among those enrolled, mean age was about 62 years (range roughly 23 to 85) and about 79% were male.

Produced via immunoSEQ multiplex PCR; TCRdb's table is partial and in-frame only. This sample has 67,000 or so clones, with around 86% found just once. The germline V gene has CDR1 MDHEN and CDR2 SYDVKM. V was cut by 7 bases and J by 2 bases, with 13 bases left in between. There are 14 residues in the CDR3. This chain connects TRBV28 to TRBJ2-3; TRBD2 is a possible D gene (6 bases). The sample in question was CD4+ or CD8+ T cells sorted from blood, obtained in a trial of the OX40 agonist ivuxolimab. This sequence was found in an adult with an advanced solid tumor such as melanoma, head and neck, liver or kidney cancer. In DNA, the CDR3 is TGTGCCAGCAAACCTAGCGTATCCACAGATACGCAGTATTTT. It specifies CASKPSVSTDTQYF.